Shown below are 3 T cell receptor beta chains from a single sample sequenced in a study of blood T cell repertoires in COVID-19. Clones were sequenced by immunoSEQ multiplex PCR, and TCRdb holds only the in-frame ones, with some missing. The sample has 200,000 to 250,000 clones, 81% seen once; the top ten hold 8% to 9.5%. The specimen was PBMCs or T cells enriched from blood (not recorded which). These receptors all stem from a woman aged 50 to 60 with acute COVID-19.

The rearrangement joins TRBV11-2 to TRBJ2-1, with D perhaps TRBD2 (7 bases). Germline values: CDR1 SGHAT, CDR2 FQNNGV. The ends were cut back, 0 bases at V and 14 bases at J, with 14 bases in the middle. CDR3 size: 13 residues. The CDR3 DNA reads TGTGCCAGCAGCTTAGATCAAGCGGGACACAAGTTCTTC. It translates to CASSLDQAGHKFF.

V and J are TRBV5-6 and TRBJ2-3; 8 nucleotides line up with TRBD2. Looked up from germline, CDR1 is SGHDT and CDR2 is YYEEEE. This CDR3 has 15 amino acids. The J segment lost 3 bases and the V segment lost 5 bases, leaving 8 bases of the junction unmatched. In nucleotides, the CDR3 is TGTGCCAGCAGGTTGAGGGCTAGCGGGACAGATACGCAGTATTTT. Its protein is CASRLRASGTDTQYF.

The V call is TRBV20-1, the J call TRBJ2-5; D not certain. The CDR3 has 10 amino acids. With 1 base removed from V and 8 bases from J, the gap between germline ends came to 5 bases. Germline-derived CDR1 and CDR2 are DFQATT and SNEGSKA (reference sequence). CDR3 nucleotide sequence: TGCAGTGCTAGAGGGGCAACCCAGTACTTC. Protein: CSARGATQYF.